What follows are 11 T cell receptor beta chains derived from one specimen sequenced in a study of blood T cell repertoires in COVID-19. The protocol was immunoSEQ multiplex PCR, while the TCRdb copy is restricted to in-frame clones and leaves out a portion. The sample has about 350,000 clones; approximately 90% are singletons. The sample taken for sequencing was peripheral blood. The receptors were gathered from a woman aged 18-29 years who had recovered from COVID-19.

V and J are TRBV18 and TRBJ2-7, with 9 positions matching TRBD1. The CDR3 length is 13 residues. The V segment lost 5 bases and the J segment 5 bases; nucleotides outside the gene matches: 4. Germline V CDR1 and CDR2: KGHSH, LQKENI. The CDR3 DNA follows: TGTGCCAGCTCATTGGGACAGGGAGACGAGCAGTACGTC. It yields the protein CASSLGQGDEQYV.

The chain uses TRBV7-2 and TRBJ2-2; 7 bases map to TRBD1. V dropped 5 bases and J dropped 4; count of bases not matched to a gene: 13. The CDR3 length is 17 residues. The germline V gene encodes CDR1 SGHTA and CDR2 FQGNSA. CDR3 DNA: TGTGCCAGCAGCATAGGGACAGATTTCCTCTTCACCGGGGAGCTGTTTTTT. It yields the protein CASSIGTDFLFTGELFF.

V gene TRBV24-1 combines with J gene TRBJ1-5; no reliable D call. The germline V and J ends were trimmed by 3 bases and 7 bases, with 12 bases remaining between them. The CDR3 consists of 14 residues. Germline CDR1 is KGHDR and CDR2 is SFDVKD. The CDR3 sequence: CATSDLTVSQPQHF. CDR3 bases: TGTGCCACCAGTGATCTAACTGTTAGCCAGCCCCAGCATTTT.

The DNA of the CDR3 is TGTGCCAGCAGCAAACCCAGGCTAGCGGGAGGGAATGAGCAGTTCTTC. This encodes CASSKPRLAGGNEQFF. The genes are TRBV7-2 and TRBJ2-1; 12 bases align to TRBD2. The germline V gene has CDR1 SGHTA and CDR2 FQGNSA. The CDR3 runs 16 residues. V lost 5 bases and J lost 7; bases outside the gene matches: 9.

V usage is TRBV3-1 (or the pseudogene TRBV3-2) and J usage is TRBJ1-5; possible D gene TRBD1, 5 bases. Trimming cost V 7 bases and J 2 bases, with 15 bases left between them. CDR1 and CDR2 (germline): LGHDT, YNNKEL (reference sequence). This CDR3 has 15 residues. CDR3 loop: CASTAIGVRNQPQHF. Written as DNA, the CDR3 is TGTGCCAGCACCGCAATAGGGGTACGCAATCAGCCCCAGCATTTT.

V is TRBV27 and J is TRBJ2-1; 8 bases map to TRBD2. Germline V CDR1 and CDR2: MNHEY, SMNVEV (reference sequence). The V segment lost 3 bases and the J segment 7 bases; nucleotides outside the gene matches: 11. The CDR3 has 16 amino acids. This chain's CDR3 is CASSFLSGSFLNEQFF. The CDR3 DNA reads as TGTGCCAGCAGTTTCCTAAGCGGGAGTTTCTTAAATGAGCAGTTCTTC.

The chain links TRBV29-1 to TRBJ1-3, with a possible D match to TRBD1 (6 bases). Between the trimmed V and J ends, which lost 4 bases and 3 bases, there was a span of 16 bases. The CDR3 loop spans 15 amino acids. Germline V gene sequence: CDR1 SQVTM, CDR2 ANQGSEA. The CDR3 spells CSVGFGGAHGNTIYF. The CDR3 DNA sequence: TGCAGCGTTGGGTTTGGGGGGGCGCATGGAAACACCATATATTTT.

The chain carries TRBV28 and TRBJ1-2; 7 nucleotides align to TRBD1. Germline V gene sequence: CDR1 MDHEN, CDR2 SYDVKM. The CDR3 has 13 amino acids. The ends lost 5 bases at V and 10 bases at J; junction bases unmatched: 10. CDR3 sequence reads: CASSLGGQPFYTF. CDR3 in DNA: TGTGCCAGCAGTCTAGGGGGACAGCCTTTCTACACCTTC.

The chain uses TRBV29-1 and TRBJ2-5; 11 nucleotides match TRBD2. This CDR3 region has 16 residues. Unmatched junction bases numbered 11, after V lost 7 bases and J lost 1 base. The germline CDR1 and CDR2 sequences are SQVTM and ANQGSEA. DNA of the CDR3: TGCAGCGCTCTCACTAGCGGGAGTCCCTTCCAAGAGACCCAGTACTTC. This gives the protein CSALTSGSPFQETQYF.

V and J are TRBV7-2 and TRBJ2-1, with TRBD2 identical over 8 bases. The germline gives CDR1 SGHTA, CDR2 FQGNSA. V dropped 1 base and J dropped 6; count of bases not matched to a gene: 5. CDR3 size: 15 residues. CDR3 DNA sequence: TGTGCCAGCAGCTTAGGAGGGACTAGTTCCAATGAGCAGTTCTTC. Its translation: CASSLGGTSSNEQFF. The full variable domain, its missing parts supplied by reference TRBV7-2 and TRBJ2-1, is GAGVSQSPSNKVTEKGKDVELRCDPISGHTALYWYRQSLGQGLEFLIYFQGNSAPDKSGLPSDRFSAERTGGSVSTLTIQRTQQEDSAVYLCASSLGGTSSNEQFFGPGTRLTVL.

The chain employs TRBV7-2 and TRBJ1-2; D is possibly TRBD1 (6 bases). Trimming cost V 0 bases and J 3 bases, with 11 bases left between them. The germline V gene encodes CDR1 SGHTA and CDR2 FQGNSA. This CDR3 has 15 residues. The CDR3 region has the DNA TGTGCCAGCAGCTTAGCGGGGGCAGGGGACTATGGCTACACCTTC. Translating gives CASSLAGAGDYGYTF.